Each of the 27 T cell receptor beta chains below was sequenced from the same sample in a study of cytomegalovirus exposure and HLA in healthy donors. Primers for the PCR totalled 60 Vbeta and 13 Jbeta. This table comes from immunoSEQ multiplex PCR, and its TCRdb copy is limited to in-frame clones, with some not included. The sample holds 50,000 or so clones; around 73% are singletons and the top ten take about 2.5%. The material sequenced was PBMCs. The receptors come from a woman aged 40 to 50 in good health and CMV-seropositive.

The rearrangement joins TRBV21-1 to TRBJ2-7; the listed D gene, TRBD2, was not tested against the DNA. TRBV21-1 corresponds to a pseudogene. This CDR3 is 15 amino acids long. CDR3 amino acids: CAGGLAGANSYEQYF. The CDR3, as DNA: TGTGCCGGAGGGCTAGCGGGGGCAAACTCCTACGAGCAGTACTTC.

The rearrangement links TRBV25-1 to TRBJ1-1, with unresolved D. CDR3 size: 14 residues. V shed 1 base and J shed 1 base, with 7 bases lying between them. Per the germline V gene, CDR1 is MGHDK and CDR2 is SYGVNS. CDR3 nucleotides: TGTGCCAGCAGTGAATTGCACGGGAACACTGAAGCTTTCTTT. Protein product: CASSELHGNTEAFF.

The CDR3 here is CASSLRGSGELFF. CDR3 sequence (DNA): TGTGCCAGCAGTTTAAGAGGGTCCGGGGAGCTGTTTTTT. V is TRBV27 and J is TRBJ2-2; a possible D gene is TRBD2 (5 bases). V lost 2 bases to trimming and J lost 6 bases, with 7 bases between them. CDR3 length equals 13 residues. Germline V gives CDR1 MNHEY, CDR2 SMNVEV (reference sequence).

The J gene is TRBJ1-6, the V gene TRBV6-1; TRBD1 matches at 9 bases. This CDR3 region has 17 residues. Germline assignment: CDR1 MNHNS and CDR2 SASEGT. J gave up 14 bases and V 0 bases, and 14 bases lay outside the gene matches. The CDR3 region is CASSEASRTGASLALHF. The DNA of the CDR3 is TGTGCCAGCAGTGAAGCTTCACGGACAGGGGCGTCCTTGGCCCTCCACTTT.

This chain connects TRBV11-1 to TRBJ2-7; 7 bases are a match to TRBD1. CDR3 length equals 15 residues. Germline lookup yields CDR1 SGHAT and CDR2 FQDESV (reference sequence). J gave up 0 bases and V 0 bases, and 2 bases lay outside the gene matches. The CDR3 sequence is CASSLAGGASYEQYF. Written as DNA, the CDR3 is TGTGCCAGCAGCTTAGCAGGGGGCGCCTCCTACGAGCAGTACTTC.

V and J are TRBV5-1 and TRBJ1-6; D is ambiguous. Between the trimmed V and J ends, which lost 2 bases and 10 bases, there was a span of 10 bases. This CDR3 spans 13 amino acids. CDR1 SGHRS and CDR2 YFSETQ come from the germline V gene. CDR3 sequence: CASSLETPSPLHF. The CDR3, as DNA: TGCGCCAGCAGCTTAGAGACACCCTCACCCCTCCACTTT.

The chain couples TRBV2 to TRBJ1-1, with 9 positions matching TRBD1. This CDR3 is 14 amino acids long. Per the germline V gene, CDR1 is SNHLY and CDR2 is FYNNEI. V shed 4 bases and J 3 bases; nucleotides not matched to a gene: 3. The CDR3 bases are TGTGCCAGCAGTGTAGGGACAGGGTACACTGAAGCTTTCTTT. Translating gives CASSVGTGYTEAFF.

J is TRBJ1-2 and V is TRBV18; D might be TRBD1 (5 bases). V lost 3 bases to trimming and J lost 3 bases, with 8 bases between them. Germline values: CDR1 KGHSH, CDR2 LQKENI. The CDR3 is made up of 13 amino acids. CDR3 DNA: TGTGCCAGCTCACCGGGGCAGGACTATGGCTACACCTTC. Its translation: CASSPGQDYGYTF.

This clone occurred a few times. This sequence joins TRBV18 and TRBJ1-5; a possible D gene is TRBD1 (6 bases). V was clipped by 4 bases and J by 3 bases, with 10 bases between them. The germline CDR1 and CDR2 sequences are KGHSH and LQKENI. This CDR3 contains 14 residues. The CDR3 loop is CASSRGQNNQPQHF. CDR3 bases: TGTGCCAGCTCACGCGGACAGAACAATCAGCCCCAGCATTTT.

This clone was counted a few times. The rearrangement links TRBV27 to TRBJ2-3; possibly TRBD1 for D (6 bases). Trimming left V 5 bases short and J 4 bases short, with 13 bases between. The CDR3 length is 14 residues. Germline CDR1 and CDR2: MNHEY and SMNVEV (reference sequence). The CDR3 protein is CASSVTGGADTQYF. The CDR3 DNA is TGTGCCAGCAGTGTGACAGGAGGCGCAGATACGCAGTATTTT.

The chain couples TRBV11-2 to TRBJ2-5, with TRBD2 matching 8 bases. Germline assignment: CDR1 SGHAT and CDR2 FQNNGV. Germline trimming cut 0 bases from V and 1 base from J; bases unmatched to any gene: 1. The CDR3 is 15 residues long. CDR3 DNA sequence: TGTGCCAGCAGCTTAGAGCGGGGGGCCCAAGAGACCCAGTACTTC. It specifies CASSLERGAQETQYF. Full variable domain (rest looked up from reference TRBV11-2 and TRBJ2-5): EAGVAQSPRYKIIEKRQSVAFWCNPISGHATLYWYQQILGQGPKLLIQFQNNGVVDDSQLPKDRFSAERLKGVDSTLKIQPAKLEDSAVYLCASSLERGAQETQYFGPGTRLLVL.

This chain links TRBV28 with TRBJ1-2, with D possibly being TRBD1 (5 bases). V was pared by 4 bases and J by 7 bases, with 10 bases between. This CDR3 contains 12 residues. Germline CDR1 MDHEN, CDR2 SYDVKM. The CDR3 bases are TGTGCCAGCAGTTACGGGGGTCTTGGCTACACCTTC. Protein product: CASSYGGLGYTF.

This clone was seen a few times. This chain joins TRBV2 and TRBJ2-2; D may be TRBD1 (6 bases). The CDR3 has 15 residues. Germline CDR1 reads SNHLY; CDR2 reads FYNNEI. V lost 2 bases to trimming and J lost 4 bases, with 11 bases between them. The CDR3 nucleotides are TGTGCCAGCAGTGAACAGGGGCTCTTCACCGGGGAGCTGTTTTTT. Translation gives CASSEQGLFTGELFF.

This clone was seen a handful of times. The chain is built from TRBV6-1 and TRBJ1-4; D is ambiguous. The CDR3 runs to 13 residues. V lost 8 bases, J lost 13 bases, and 20 bases lay in between. Germline V gene sequence: CDR1 MNHNS, CDR2 SASEGT. CDR3 sequence (DNA): TGTGCCAGCCGGAAGGTCCGCCCGGAGGGACTGTTTTTT. It codes for CASRKVRPEGLFF.

The chain employs TRBV9 and TRBJ2-3, with 10 bases identical to TRBD2. The germline V gene encodes CDR1 SGDLS and CDR2 YYNGEE. The CDR3 sequence is 14 residues long. With 4 bases clipped from V and 2 bases from J, the junction kept 1 base outside the gene matches. The CDR3 here is CASSLAGVTDTQYF. The CDR3 DNA reads as TGTGCCAGCAGCCTAGCGGGGGTCACAGATACGCAGTATTTT.

This chain connects TRBV5-1 to TRBJ1-1, with D tentatively TRBD1 (5 bases). From germline, CDR1 is SGHRS and CDR2 YFSETQ. The CDR3 contains 15 residues. The V and J ends lost 0 bases and 0 bases respectively, with 9 bases between them. CDR3 sequence: CASSLEGLMNTEAFF. CDR3 nucleotide sequence: TGCGCCAGCAGCTTGGAGGGGCTTATGAACACTGAAGCTTTCTTT.

The chain joins TRBV7-9 to TRBJ2-7; D gene unclear. The V gene's germline CDR1 is SEHNR and CDR2 FQNEAQ (reference sequence). The V end was cut by 1 base, the J end by 5 bases, with 3 bases between. The CDR3 spans 11 residues. The CDR3 reads CASSLGDEQYF. The CDR3 region has the DNA TGTGCCAGCAGCTTAGGCGACGAGCAGTACTTC.

The chain combines TRBV5-4 with TRBJ2-7; maybe TRBD1 (6 bases). This CDR3 contains 13 residues. V gave up 2 bases and J gave up 5 bases, with 11 bases separating them. Germline lookup yields CDR1 SGHNT and CDR2 YYREEE (reference sequence). The CDR3 protein is CASSFLGADEQYF. Here the CDR3 DNA reads TGTGCCAGCAGCTTCCTGGGGGCGGACGAGCAGTACTTC.

CDR3 amino acids: CASSDGGAGSYNSPLHF. CDR3 sequence (DNA): TGTGCCAGCAGTGATGGAGGGGCCGGGTCCTATAATTCACCCCTCCACTTT. The rearrangement links TRBV2 to TRBJ1-6; weak D call: TRBD1 (5 bases). The CDR3 totals 17 residues. Germline values: CDR1 SNHLY, CDR2 FYNNEI. The V end was cut by 3 bases, the J end by 1 base, with 13 bases between. Filled out from reference TRBV2 and TRBJ1-6, the complete variable domain reads EPEVTQTPSHQVTQMGQEVILRCVPISNHLYFYWYRQILGQKVEFLVSFYNNEISEKSEIFDDQFSVERPDGSNFTLKIRSTKLEDSAMYFCASSDGGAGSYNSPLHFGNGTRLTVT.

In its sample, this clone was seen a few times. The chain uses TRBV4-2 and TRBJ2-5; TRBD2 agrees at 11 bases. Germline loops: CDR1 LGHNA, CDR2 YNFKEQ. The CDR3 extends over 16 amino acids. Unmatched junction bases numbered 13, after V lost 4 bases and J lost 9 bases. CDR3 protein: CASSLGGLAVKRSQYF. CDR3 in DNA: TGTGCCAGCAGCCTCGGGGGACTAGCGGTGAAGAGATCCCAGTACTTC.

The V call is TRBV6-6, the J call TRBJ2-2; D is unclear. This CDR3 comprises 13 residues. From germline, CDR1 is MNHNY and CDR2 SVGAGI (reference sequence). V was cut by 6 bases and J by 5 bases, with 10 bases left in between. CDR3 protein: CASRSSGTGELFF. The CDR3 bases are TGTGCCAGCAGATCGTCCGGGACCGGGGAGCTGTTTTTT.

The chain links TRBV15 to TRBJ2-5; 11 bases match TRBD1. Germline V gene sequence: CDR1 LNHNV, CDR2 YYDKDF (reference sequence). The ends lost 1 base at V and 2 bases at J; junction bases unmatched: 0. The CDR3 has 15 amino acids. CDR3 loop: CATSRGDRGQETQYF. The CDR3, as DNA: TGTGCCACCAGCAGAGGGGACAGGGGGCAAGAGACCCAGTACTTC. Full variable domain (remainder filled in from reference TRBV15 and TRBJ2-5): DAMVIQNPRYQVTQFGKPVTLSCSQTLNHNVMYWYQQKSSQAPKLLFHYYDKDFNNEADTPDNFQSRRPNTSFCFLDIRSPGLGDTAMYLCATSRGDRGQETQYFGPGTRLLVL.

Comment on this clone: The same CDR3 also results from other DNA sequences found in this sample. This sequence joins TRBV5-1 and TRBJ2-5; D is perhaps TRBD1 (5 bases). The CDR3 has 12 amino acids. In germline, CDR1 is SGHRS, CDR2 YFSETQ. V lost 0 bases and J lost 5, with 5 bases in between. The CDR3 nucleotides are TGCGCCAGCAGCTTGGCAGGGGAGACCCAGTACTTC. Encoded protein: CASSLAGETQYF.

This clone has at least ten counts. The rearrangement uses TRBV9 and TRBJ1-4; 8 bases line up with TRBD1. The CDR3 runs 14 residues. CDR1 and CDR2 (germline): SGDLS, YYNGEE. Unmatched junction bases numbered 8, after V lost 5 bases and J lost 8 bases. CDR3 sequence (DNA): TGTGCCAGCAGTCCTACAGGGGGAGGAGAAAAACTGTTTTTT. Encoded protein: CASSPTGGGEKLFF. The full variable domain, its missing parts supplied by reference TRBV9 and TRBJ1-4, is DSGVTQTPKHLITATGQRVTLRCSPRSGDLSVYWYQQSLDQGLQFLIQYYNGEERAKGNILERFSAQQFPDLHSELNLSSLELGDSALYFCASSPTGGGEKLFFGSGTQLSVL.

This chain links TRBV2 with TRBJ2-5; TRBD1 matches at 7 bases. The CDR3 runs 13 residues. Trimming cost V 7 bases and J 4 bases; bases outside gene matches: 6. Germline loops: CDR1 SNHLY, CDR2 FYNNEI. The CDR3 DNA sequence: TGTGCCAGCACATGGAACAGGGGAGAGACCCAGTACTTC. Translating it yields CASTWNRGETQYF.

This chain connects TRBV10-1 to TRBJ2-4; D not certain. The CDR3 covers 14 residues. Trimming pared 2 bases from V and 0 bases from J, leaving 5 bases between. Germline V gives CDR1 WNHNN, CDR2 SYGVQD (reference sequence). The CDR3 reads CASSENRAKNIQYF. The CDR3 DNA is TGCGCCAGCAGTGAGAACAGAGCCAAAAACATTCAGTACTTC.

This chain joins TRBV7-3 and TRBJ2-5; 8 nucleotides line up with TRBD2. This CDR3 has 17 amino acids. CDR1 and CDR2 from the germline V gene are SGHTA and FQGTGA. Trimming cost V 5 bases and J 4 bases; bases outside gene matches: 15. This chain's CDR3 is CASSLPGGASGRETQYF. CDR3 coding DNA: TGTGCCAGCAGCCTCCCGGGAGGGGCTAGCGGTAGAGAGACCCAGTACTTC.